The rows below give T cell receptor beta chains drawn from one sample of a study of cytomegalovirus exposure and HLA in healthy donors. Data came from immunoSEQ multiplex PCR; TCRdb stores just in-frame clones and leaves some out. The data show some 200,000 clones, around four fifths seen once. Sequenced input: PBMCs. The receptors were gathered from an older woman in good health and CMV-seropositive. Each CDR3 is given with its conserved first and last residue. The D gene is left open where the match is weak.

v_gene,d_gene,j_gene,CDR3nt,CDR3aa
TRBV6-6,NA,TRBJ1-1,TGTGCCAGCACTCCCGGGGGGGGGCTTCTGGTCTTT,CASTPGGGLLVF
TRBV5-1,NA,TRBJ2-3,TGCGCCAGCAGCGGCGGGAGCACAGATACGCAGTATTTT,CASSGGSTDTQYF
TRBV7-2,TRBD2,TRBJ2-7,TGTGCCAGCAGCCGGGGGCTAGCGGGGGGGTACGAGCAGTACTTC,CASSRGLAGGYEQYF
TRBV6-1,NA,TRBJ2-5,TGTGCCAGCAGTGATATGGACGGGAACTACCAAGAGACCCAGTACTTC,CASSDMDGNYQETQYF
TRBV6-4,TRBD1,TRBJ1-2,TGTGCCAGCAGCCCGGATGACAGGGGGGTCTCGTATGGCTACACCTTC,CASSPDDRGVSYGYTF
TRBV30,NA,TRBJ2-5,TGTGCCTGGAGTACGGTTCACCTACTCTTTAGGACCCAGTACTTC,CAWSTVHLLFRTQYF
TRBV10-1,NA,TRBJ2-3,TGCGCCAGCAGTGAGTCGACTCTAGCCTCAGATACGCAGTATTTT,CASSESTLASDTQYF
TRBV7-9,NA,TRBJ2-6,TGTGCCAGCAGCCCTCGGAGGTCGGGGGCCAACGTCCTGACTTTC,CASSPRRSGANVLTF
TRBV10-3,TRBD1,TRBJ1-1,TGTGCCATCAGTATCGGACAGGGCGTCACTGAAGCTTTCTTT,CAISIGQGVTEAFF
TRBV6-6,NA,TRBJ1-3,TGTGCCAGCAGTTCTCTACAGGGAAACACCATATATTTT,CASSSLQGNTIYF
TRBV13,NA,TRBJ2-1,TGTGCCAGCTTCGTGGAGGGGGCGGATGAGCAGTTCTTC,CASFVEGADEQFF